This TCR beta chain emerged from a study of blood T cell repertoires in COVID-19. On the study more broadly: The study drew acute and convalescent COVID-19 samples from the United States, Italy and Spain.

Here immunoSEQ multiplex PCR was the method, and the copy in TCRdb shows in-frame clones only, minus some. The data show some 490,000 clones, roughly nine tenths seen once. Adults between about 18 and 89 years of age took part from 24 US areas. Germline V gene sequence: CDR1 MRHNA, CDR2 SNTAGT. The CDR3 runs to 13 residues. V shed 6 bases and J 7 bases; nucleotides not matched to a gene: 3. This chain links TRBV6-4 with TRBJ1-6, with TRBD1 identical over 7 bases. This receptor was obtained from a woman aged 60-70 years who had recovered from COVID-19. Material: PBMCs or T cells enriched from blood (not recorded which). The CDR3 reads CASSRQGNSPLHF. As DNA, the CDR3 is TGTGCCAGCAGCCGACAGGGAAATTCACCCCTCCACTTT.